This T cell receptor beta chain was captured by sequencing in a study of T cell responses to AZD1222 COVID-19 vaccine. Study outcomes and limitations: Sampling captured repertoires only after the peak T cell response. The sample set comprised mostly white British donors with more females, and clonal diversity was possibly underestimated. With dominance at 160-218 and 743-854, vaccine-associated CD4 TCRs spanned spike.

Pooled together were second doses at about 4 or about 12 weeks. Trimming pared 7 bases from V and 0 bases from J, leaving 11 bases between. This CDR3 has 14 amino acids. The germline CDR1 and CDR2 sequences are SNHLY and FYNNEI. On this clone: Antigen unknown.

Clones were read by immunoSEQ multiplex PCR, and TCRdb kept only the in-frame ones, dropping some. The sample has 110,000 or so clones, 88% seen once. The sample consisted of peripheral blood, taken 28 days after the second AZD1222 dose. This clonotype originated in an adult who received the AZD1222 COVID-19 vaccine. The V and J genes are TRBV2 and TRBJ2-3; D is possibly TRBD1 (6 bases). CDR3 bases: TGTGCCAGCACGGGACATAGGAGCACAGATACGCAGTATTTT. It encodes CASTGHRSTDTQYF.